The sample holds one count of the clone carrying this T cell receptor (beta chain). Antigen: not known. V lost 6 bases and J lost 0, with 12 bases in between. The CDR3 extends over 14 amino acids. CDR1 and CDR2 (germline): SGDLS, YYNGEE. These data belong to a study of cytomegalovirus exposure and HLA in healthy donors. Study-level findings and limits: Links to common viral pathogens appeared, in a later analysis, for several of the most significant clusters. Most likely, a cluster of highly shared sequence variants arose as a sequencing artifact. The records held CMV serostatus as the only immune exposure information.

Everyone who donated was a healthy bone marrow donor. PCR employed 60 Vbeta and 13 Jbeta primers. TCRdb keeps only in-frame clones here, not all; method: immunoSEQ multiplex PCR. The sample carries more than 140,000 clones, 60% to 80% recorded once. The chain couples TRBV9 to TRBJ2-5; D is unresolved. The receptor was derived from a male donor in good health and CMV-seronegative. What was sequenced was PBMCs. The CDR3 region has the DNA TGTGCCAGCACCGCCCGGAGTAACCAAGAGACCCAGTACTTC. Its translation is CASTARSNQETQYF.